This TCR beta chain was documented in a study of blood T cell repertoires in COVID-19. Study background: The cDNA or gDNA used as material had been derived from T cells, B-cell-depleted T cells, or PBMCs.

Sequencing used immunoSEQ multiplex PCR; TCRdb keeps in-frame clones, though not all of them. This table has about 200,000 clones, about 85% appearing once. J was trimmed by 2 bases and V by 1 base; bases with no gene match: 3. Per the germline V gene, CDR1 is SGHTS and CDR2 is YDEGEE. There are 15 residues in the CDR3. The rearrangement links TRBV5-8 to TRBJ1-5, with 7 positions matching TRBD1. The sequencing sample was made of peripheral blood. This receptor was taken from a human donor in a cohort sampled during active COVID-19. The CDR3 DNA reads TGTGCCAGCAGCTTGAGAACAGGGGGCAATCAGCCCCAGCATTTT. Translation gives CASSLRTGGNQPQHF.